These T cell receptor beta chains were read from a single sample in a study of post-analysis software for immune sequencing data. Each CDR3 protein is one row after TCRdb ran MiXCR on the PCR reads. In the table there are more than 500,000 distinct CDR3 sequences, 30% to 40% of which are singletons. Material for sequencing was blood. The receptors originated from a girl aged 2-17 years with multiple sclerosis. CDR3s include the opening cysteine and the closing phenylalanine or tryptophan. D genes are given only for firm matches. Only some rows state a clone size, as once, few, many or a class for expanded clones.

d_gene	v_gene	j_gene	abundance	CDR3aa	CDR3nt
TRBD2	TRBV7-2	TRBJ2-1	-	CASSLDGGGAFETQFF	TGTGCCAGCAGCTTAGATGGCGGGGGGGCATTTGAGACCCAGTTCTTC
TRBD1	TRBV7-7	TRBJ2-6	many	CASSSTGGIGANVLTF	TGTGCCAGCAGCTCGACAGGGGGGATTGGGGCCAACGTCCTGACTTTC
-	TRBV20-1	TRBJ2-1	-	CSARERGVVYEQFF	TGCAGTGCTAGAGAGCGGGGAGTCGTCTATGAGCAGTTCTTC
TRBD2	TRBV14	TRBJ2-1	once	CASSRNSGTSGYNEQFF	TGTGCCAGCAGCCGGAACTCCGGGACTAGCGGCTACAATGAGCAGTTCTTC
-	TRBV29-1	TRBJ2-1	-	CSAAGWPNNEQFF	TGCAGCGCCGCAGGCTGGCCCAACAATGAGCAGTTCTTC
-	TRBV20-1	TRBJ2-4	-	CSAGTGPNIQYF	TGCAGTGCTGGTACAGGCCCAAACATTCAGTACTTC
-	TRBV5-1	TRBJ2-3	-	CASRNDPGPRRTQYF	TGCGCCAGCAGGAACGACCCGGGACCGCGGAGAACGCAGTATTTT
-	TRBV20-1	TRBJ2-5	few	CSAPGYQETQYF	TGCAGTGCTCCTGGTTATCAAGAGACCCAGTACTTC
TRBD1	TRBV29-1	TRBJ2-6	-	CSASTGPGANVLTF	TGCAGCGCTTCGACAGGGCCTGGGGCCAACGTCCTGACTTTC
-	TRBV12-3/TRBV12-4	TRBJ1-1	-	CASSLASGRGVNTEAFF	TGTGCCAGCAGTTTAGCCTCAGGGAGGGGGGTGAACACTGAAGCTTTCTTT
-	TRBV28	TRBJ2-5	few	CASSQNQGKETQYF	TGTGCCAGCAGTCAAAACCAGGGAAAAGAGACCCAGTACTTC
-	TRBV4-1	TRBJ1-2	few	CASSQDPGRDGYTF	TGCGCCAGCAGCCAAGATCCGGGCAGGGATGGCTACACCTTC
-	TRBV5-1	TRBJ2-7	many	CASSLDTYEQYF	TGCGCCAGCAGCTTGGACACCTACGAGCAGTACTTC
-	TRBV6-5	TRBJ1-3	-	CASSYLTSGNTIYF	TGTGCCAGCAGTTACTTAACGAGTGGAAACACCATATATTTT
TRBD1	TRBV20-1	TRBJ2-3	-	CSVRGGGNRGPSTDTQYF	TGCAGTGTTAGAGGAGGCGGGAACAGGGGGCCTAGCACAGATACGCAGTATTTT
TRBD1	TRBV6-5	TRBJ2-4	few	CASSSDRGHGIQYF	TGTGCCAGCAGTTCTGACAGGGGGCATGGCATTCAGTACTTC
-	TRBV3-1	TRBJ2-4	-	CASSPSERRNIQYF	TGTGCCAGCAGCCCAAGCGAACGGAGAAACATTCAGTACTTC
-	TRBV29-1	TRBJ2-5	many	CSVEPQETQYF	TGCAGCGTTGAACCCCAAGAGACCCAGTACTTC